The rows below give T cell receptor beta chains drawn from one sample of a study of shared clonotypes between healthy human individuals. TCRdb's table, derived via immunoSEQ multiplex PCR, lists solely in-frame clones and lacks some. This table holds about 690,000 clones, 90% found once. The sample taken for sequencing was memory CD8+ T cells from PBMCs. Receptors were obtained from a man aged 18 to 30 in good health. Some clones in this sample may be carry-over from other donors' samples. The CDR3 runs from the conserved cysteine through the conserved F or W. A D gene is named only where the DNA matches it firmly. Some rows have no size entry. The others give once, few or many, or a class for an expanded clone.

d_gene	abundance	v_gene	j_gene	CDR3nt	CDR3aa
NA	once	TRBV27	TRBJ2-3	TGTGCCAGCAGTCTTCTACTTTCGGACCCAAGCACAGATACGCAGTATTTT	CASSLLLSDPSTDTQYF
TRBD1	NA	TRBV9	TRBJ1-2	TGTGCCAGCAGCGTGGACCGGGACAGGGGGCGGCCCCTATATGGCTACACCTTC	CASSVDRDRGRPLYGYTF
NA	NA	TRBV4-3	TRBJ1-1	TGCGCCAGCAGCCAAGATTGGACGGAACCCGGGACTCAGGCTTTCTTT	CASSQDWTEPGTQAFF
NA	NA	TRBV19	TRBJ1-4	TGTGCCAGCCAACCGAAATCCACAGGAGAAAATGAAAAACTGTTTTTT	CASQPKSTGENEKLFF
TRBD1	NA	TRBV5-1	TRBJ1-4	TGCGCCAGCAGCTTAACAGGGGGCGATGGTGAAAAACTGTTTTTT	CASSLTGGDGEKLFF
NA	NA	TRBV9	TRBJ2-1	TGTGCCAGCAGCGGCGGAGGAGTACGCTCCTACAATGAGCAGTTCTTC	CASSGGGVRSYNEQFF
NA	NA	TRBV7-9	TRBJ1-5	TGTGCCAGCAGCTCGAGTGGCGAGACTAGCAATCAGCCCCAGCATTTT	CASSSSGETSNQPQHF
TRBD2	NA	TRBV28	TRBJ2-1	TGTGCCAGCAGTTTACTAGCGGGCTACAATGAGCAGTTCTTC	CASSLLAGYNEQFF
NA	NA	TRBV27	TRBJ2-1	TGTGCCAGCAGTCCCATCTCCCCGGGCGGGATCGGGTACAATGAGCAGTTCTTC	CASSPISPGGIGYNEQFF
NA	NA	TRBV19	TRBJ1-1	TGTGCCAGTAGTGTACGGGCATTGTGGACTGAAGCTTTCTTT	CASSVRALWTEAFF
NA	NA	TRBV7-9	TRBJ1-4	TGTGCCAGCCGAATAGCGGCCCCTAATGAAAAACTGTTTTTT	CASRIAAPNEKLFF
NA	NA	TRBV5-4	TRBJ2-5	TGTGCCAGCAGCTTGGGGGTAGGAGGGTACCAAGAGACCCAGTACTTC	CASSLGVGGYQETQYF
NA	NA	TRBV4-1	TRBJ1-4	TGCGCCAGCAGCACGGGGCGCGAAAAACTGTTTTTT	CASSTGREKLFF
NA	NA	TRBV27	TRBJ2-7	TGTGCCAGCAGTCCGACCGACTCATTGATTTACGAGCAGTACTTC	CASSPTDSLIYEQYF
NA	NA	TRBV6-1	TRBJ2-1	TGTGCCAGCAGTGAAACTTCCTCCCCGGCGGATGAGCAGTTCTTC	CASSETSSPADEQFF
TRBD2	NA	TRBV11-2	TRBJ2-1	TGTGCCAGCAGCTTAGCCGTACGGGGGGATTACAATGAGCAGTTCTTC	CASSLAVRGDYNEQFF
NA	NA	TRBV7-8	TRBJ2-7	TGTGCCAGCAGCTTAAGGAGACTAGATTACGAGCAGTACTTC	CASSLRRLDYEQYF
NA	NA	TRBV20-1	TRBJ1-2	TGCAGTGCTTATAATGGCTACACCTTC	CSAYNGYTF
NA	once	TRBV11-2	TRBJ2-7	TGTGCCACCGCGGGCCAGGCCTACGAGCAGTACTTC	CATAGQAYEQYF
TRBD1	NA	TRBV27	TRBJ2-2	TGTGCCAGCAGTTTACAGGGACAGGTCGGGGAGCTGTTTTTT	CASSLQGQVGELFF
NA	NA	TRBV18	TRBJ2-1	TGTGCCAGCTCACCATGGCGGACAGACTACAATGAGCAGTTCTTC	CASSPWRTDYNEQFF
TRBD1	NA	TRBV27	TRBJ2-7	TGTGCCAGCAGTTTATTGACACAGGGGAGCGAGCAGTACTTC	CASSLLTQGSEQYF
NA	NA	TRBV5-1	TRBJ1-1	TGCGCCAGCAGCTTGGAGGGCTCTTTGGACACTGAAGCTTTCTTT	CASSLEGSLDTEAFF
NA	NA	TRBV19	TRBJ1-1	TGTGCCAGTAGTATAATCGGGGGTGACACTGAAGCTTTCTTT	CASSIIGGDTEAFF
NA	NA	TRBV7-9	TRBJ2-5	TGTGCCAGCAGCTTATCCAGACAAGAGACCCAGTACTTC	CASSLSRQETQYF
NA	NA	TRBV2	TRBJ1-2	TGTGCCAGCAGTGATACGGCCAGTGGCTACACCTTC	CASSDTASGYTF
TRBD2	few	TRBV11-3	TRBJ2-1	TGTGCCAGCAGCTCCAGGGAGGGGCCGCGTATCAATGAGCAGTTCTTC	CASSSREGPRINEQFF
TRBD2	once	TRBV27	TRBJ2-1	TGTGCCAGCAGTCCGGGGACTAGCGGGAGGAGGATGTTCTTC	CASSPGTSGRRMFF
NA	few	TRBV11-2	TRBJ2-7	TGTGCCAGCAGCCTGGGGGCCTACGAGCAGTACTTC	CASSLGAYEQYF
NA	NA	TRBV7-9	TRBJ2-1	TGTGCCAGCATCCTCCTAGCGGACAGTTCCTACAATGAGCAGTTCTTC	CASILLADSSYNEQFF
NA	NA	TRBV5-1	TRBJ1-1	TGCGCCAGCAGCTTGGAGCAGGGGTTTATGAACACTGAAGCTTTCTTT	CASSLEQGFMNTEAFF
NA	NA	TRBV9	TRBJ2-7	TGTGCCAGCAGCCCGCAGGGACCCTACGAGCAGTACTTC	CASSPQGPYEQYF
NA	NA	TRBV9	TRBJ2-7	TGTGCCAGCAGCGTAGGTGTCGGGATCTCCTACGAGCAGTACTTC	CASSVGVGISYEQYF
NA	few	TRBV6-6	TRBJ1-1	TGTGCCAGCAGTGTGGGTTCTCTGAACACTGAAGCTTTCTTT	CASSVGSLNTEAFF
TRBD1	NA	TRBV5-4	TRBJ1-5	TGTGCCAGCAGTCCCGACAGGGGGAGCAATCAGCCCCAGCATTTT	CASSPDRGSNQPQHF
TRBD2	once	TRBV7-9	TRBJ2-7	TGTGCCAGCAGCCCTGAGGGGCGGGAGGTGTCCTACGAGCAGTACTTC	CASSPEGREVSYEQYF
NA	NA	TRBV25-1	TRBJ2-1	TGTGCCAGCACTTTCAGCTCCTACAATGAGCAGTTCTTC	CASTFSSYNEQFF
NA	NA	TRBV27	TRBJ2-5	TGTGCCAGCAGCGAATCGAACCTCCAACAAGAGACCCAGTACTTC	CASSESNLQQETQYF
TRBD1	NA	TRBV27	TRBJ1-5	TGTGCCAGCAGTTGGACAGGGTGGCAGCCCCAGCATTTT	CASSWTGWQPQHF
TRBD1	NA	TRBV6-6	TRBJ2-7	TGTGCCAGCAGTTACGAGGACAGGTCCTACGAGCAGTACTTC	CASSYEDRSYEQYF
NA	NA	TRBV6-5	TRBJ1-5	TGTGCCAGCAGTTACTCTGGGGAGGGGAATCAGCCCCAGCATTTT	CASSYSGEGNQPQHF
NA	NA	TRBV6-7	TRBJ2-7	TGTGCCAGCAGTGGGGGCGACGAGCAGTACTTC	CASSGGDEQYF
TRBD1	NA	TRBV4-2	TRBJ2-6	TGTGCCAGCAGCCAAACCCGTGGACAGGGGGCCCCCGTCCTGACTTTC	CASSQTRGQGAPVLTF
NA	NA	TRBV7-8	TRBJ1-2	TGTGCCAGCAGTATGGGGGGGAACTATGGCTACACCTTC	CASSMGGNYGYTF
NA	NA	TRBV27	TRBJ2-7	TGTGCCAGCGGCCAGAATTCTCGGCGGGGCGAGCAGTACTTC	CASGQNSRRGEQYF
NA	NA	TRBV28	TRBJ2-1	TGTGCCAGCTCAAACCTTAACCCGGCGGATGATGAGCAGTTCTTC	CASSNLNPADDEQFF
NA	NA	TRBV4-1	TRBJ1-2	TGCGCCAGCAGCCAAGTGATACCCGCGAGAGGCTACACCTTC	CASSQVIPARGYTF
NA	NA	TRBV12-5	TRBJ2-7	TGTGCTAGTGGTTTGGTACTGGGGCAGCTCAACGAGCAGTACTTC	CASGLVLGQLNEQYF